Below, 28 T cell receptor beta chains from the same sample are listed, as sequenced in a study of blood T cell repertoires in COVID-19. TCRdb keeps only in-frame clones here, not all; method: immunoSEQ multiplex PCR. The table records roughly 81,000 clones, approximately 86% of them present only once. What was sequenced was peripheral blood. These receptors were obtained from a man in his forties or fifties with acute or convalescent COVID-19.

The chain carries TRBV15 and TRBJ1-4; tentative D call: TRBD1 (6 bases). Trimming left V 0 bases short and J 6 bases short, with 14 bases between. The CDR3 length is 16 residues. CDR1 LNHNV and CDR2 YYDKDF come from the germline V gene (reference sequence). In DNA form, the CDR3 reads TGTGCCACCAGCAGAGATCCCCGGACAGAACATGAAAAACTGTTTTTT. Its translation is CATSRDPRTEHEKLFF.

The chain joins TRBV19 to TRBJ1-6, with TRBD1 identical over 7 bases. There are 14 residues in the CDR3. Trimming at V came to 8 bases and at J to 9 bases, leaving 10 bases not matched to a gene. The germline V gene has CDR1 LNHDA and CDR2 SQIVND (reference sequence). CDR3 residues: CASCRGSESSPLHF. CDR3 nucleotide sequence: TGTGCCAGTTGCAGGGGGTCGGAGAGTTCACCCCTCCACTTT.

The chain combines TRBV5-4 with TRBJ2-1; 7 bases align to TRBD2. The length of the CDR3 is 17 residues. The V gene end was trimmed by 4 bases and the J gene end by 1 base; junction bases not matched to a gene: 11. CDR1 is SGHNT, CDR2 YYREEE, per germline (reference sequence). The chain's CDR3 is CASSPGIREGSYNEQFF. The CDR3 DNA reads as TGTGCCAGCAGCCCGGGGATTAGGGAGGGATCCTACAATGAGCAGTTCTTC.

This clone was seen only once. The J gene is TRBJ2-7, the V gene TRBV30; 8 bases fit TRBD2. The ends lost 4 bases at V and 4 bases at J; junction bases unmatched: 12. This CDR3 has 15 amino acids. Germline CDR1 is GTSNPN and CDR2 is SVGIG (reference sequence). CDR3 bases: TGTGCCTGGAAGGCAGCGGGAGAGTTGGGATACGAGCAGTACTTC. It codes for CAWKAAGELGYEQYF.

For the CDR3, the DNA is TGCGCCAGCACAGGACAGGGCTACGAGCAGTACTTC. Translation: CASTGQGYEQYF. The genes are TRBV5-1 and TRBJ2-7, with 8 bases identical to TRBD1. CDR3 size: 12 residues. The trim removed 6 bases at V and 3 bases at J, leaving 2 bases unmatched. Germline lookup yields CDR1 SGHRS and CDR2 YFSETQ.

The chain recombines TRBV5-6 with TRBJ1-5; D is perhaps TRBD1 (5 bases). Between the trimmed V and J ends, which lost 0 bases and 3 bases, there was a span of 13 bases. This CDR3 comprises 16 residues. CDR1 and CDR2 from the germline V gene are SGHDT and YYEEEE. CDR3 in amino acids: CASSLARGASNQPQHF. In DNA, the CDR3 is TGTGCCAGCAGCTTGGCCCGTGGGGCTTCCAATCAGCCCCAGCATTTT.

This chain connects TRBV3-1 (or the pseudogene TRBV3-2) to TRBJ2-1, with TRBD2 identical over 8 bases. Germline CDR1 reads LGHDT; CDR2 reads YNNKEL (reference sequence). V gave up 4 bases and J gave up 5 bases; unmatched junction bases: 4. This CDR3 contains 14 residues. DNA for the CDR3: TGTGCCAGCAGCCTGCTAGCGGGTGACAATGAGCAGTTCTTC. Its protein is CASSLLAGDNEQFF.

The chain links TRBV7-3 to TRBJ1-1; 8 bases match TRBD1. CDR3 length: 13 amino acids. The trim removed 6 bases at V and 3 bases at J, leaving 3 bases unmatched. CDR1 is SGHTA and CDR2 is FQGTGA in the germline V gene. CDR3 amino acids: CASSPQGDTEAFF. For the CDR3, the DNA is TGTGCCAGCAGTCCACAGGGGGACACTGAAGCTTTCTTT.

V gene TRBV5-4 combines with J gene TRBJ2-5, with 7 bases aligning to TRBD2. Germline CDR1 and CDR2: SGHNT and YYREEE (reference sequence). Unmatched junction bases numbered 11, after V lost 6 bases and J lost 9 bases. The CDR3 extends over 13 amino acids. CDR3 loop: CASTLGGAGAQYF. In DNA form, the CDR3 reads TGTGCCAGCACTCTGGGAGGGGCCGGGGCCCAGTACTTC.

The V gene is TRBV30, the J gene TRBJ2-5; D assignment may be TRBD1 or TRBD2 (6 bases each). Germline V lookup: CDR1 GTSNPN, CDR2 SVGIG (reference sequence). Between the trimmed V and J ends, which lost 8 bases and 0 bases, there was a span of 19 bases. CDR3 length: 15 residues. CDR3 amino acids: CAGTPRGLHQETQYF. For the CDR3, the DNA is TGTGCCGGGACACCAAGGGGACTTCACCAAGAGACCCAGTACTTC.

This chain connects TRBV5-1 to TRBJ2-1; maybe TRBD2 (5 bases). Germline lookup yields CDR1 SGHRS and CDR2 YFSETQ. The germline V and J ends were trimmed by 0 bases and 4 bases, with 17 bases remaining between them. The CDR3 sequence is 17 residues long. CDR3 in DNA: TGCGCCAGCAGCTTGGGGTCCAGGAGGAATGGGTACAATGAGCAGTTCTTC. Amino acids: CASSLGSRRNGYNEQFF. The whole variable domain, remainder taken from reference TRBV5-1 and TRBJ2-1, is KAGVTQTPRYLIKTRGQQVTLSCSPISGHRSVSWYQQTPGQGLQFLFEYFSETQRNKGNFPGRFSGRQFSNSRSEMNVSTLELGDSALYLCASSLGSRRNGYNEQFFGPGTRLTVL.

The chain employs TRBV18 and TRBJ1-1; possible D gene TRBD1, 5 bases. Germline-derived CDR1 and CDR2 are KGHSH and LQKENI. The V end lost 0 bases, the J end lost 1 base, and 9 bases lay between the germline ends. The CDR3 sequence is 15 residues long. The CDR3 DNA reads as TGTGCCAGCTCACCACCGCAGGGCCGGAACACTGAAGCTTTCTTT. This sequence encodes CASSPPQGRNTEAFF.

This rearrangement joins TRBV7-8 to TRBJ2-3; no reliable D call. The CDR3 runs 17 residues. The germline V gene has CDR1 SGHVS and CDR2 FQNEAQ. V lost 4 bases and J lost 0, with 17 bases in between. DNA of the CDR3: TGTGCCAGCAGCTCTAGAGCTCGGCAGCGTAGCACAGATACGCAGTATTTT. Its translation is CASSSRARQRSTDTQYF.

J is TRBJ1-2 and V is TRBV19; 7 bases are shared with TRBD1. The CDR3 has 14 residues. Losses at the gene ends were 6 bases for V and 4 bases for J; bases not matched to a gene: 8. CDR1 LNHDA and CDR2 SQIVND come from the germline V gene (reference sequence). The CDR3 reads CASRPTGSSYGYTF. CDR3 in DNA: TGTGCCAGTAGACCGACAGGGAGTAGCTATGGCTACACCTTC.

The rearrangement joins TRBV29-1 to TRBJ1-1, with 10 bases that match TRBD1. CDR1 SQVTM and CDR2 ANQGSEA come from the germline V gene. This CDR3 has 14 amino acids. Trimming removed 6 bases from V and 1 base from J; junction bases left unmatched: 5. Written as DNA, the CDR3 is TGCAGCGTGGCGGGACAGGGGACGAACACTGAAGCTTTCTTT. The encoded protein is CSVAGQGTNTEAFF.

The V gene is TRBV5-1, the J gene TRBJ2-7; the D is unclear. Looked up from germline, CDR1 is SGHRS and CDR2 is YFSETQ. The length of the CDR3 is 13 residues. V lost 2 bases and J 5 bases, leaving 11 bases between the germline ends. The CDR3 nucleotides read TGCGCCAGCAGCTTATCAGGCTCTGACGAGCAGTACTTC. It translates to CASSLSGSDEQYF.

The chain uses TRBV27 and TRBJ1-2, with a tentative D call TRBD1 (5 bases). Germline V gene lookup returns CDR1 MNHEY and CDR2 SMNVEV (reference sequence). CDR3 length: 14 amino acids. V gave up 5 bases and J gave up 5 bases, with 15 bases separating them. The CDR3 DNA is TGTGCCAGCAGTCCGCGGAGGGACCCTTATGGCTACACCTTC. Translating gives CASSPRRDPYGYTF.

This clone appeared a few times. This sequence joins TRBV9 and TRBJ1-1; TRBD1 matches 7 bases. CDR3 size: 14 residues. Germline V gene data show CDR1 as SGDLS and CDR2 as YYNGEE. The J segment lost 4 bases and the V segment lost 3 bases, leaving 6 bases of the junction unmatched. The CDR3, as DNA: TGTGCCAGCAGCGCCGTGACAGGGCTCACTGAAGCTTTCTTT. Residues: CASSAVTGLTEAFF. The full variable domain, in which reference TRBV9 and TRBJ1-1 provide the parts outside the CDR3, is DSGVTQTPKHLITATGQRVTLRCSPRSGDLSVYWYQQSLDQGLQFLIQYYNGEERAKGNILERFSAQQFPDLHSELNLSSLELGDSALYFCASSAVTGLTEAFFGQGTRLTVV.

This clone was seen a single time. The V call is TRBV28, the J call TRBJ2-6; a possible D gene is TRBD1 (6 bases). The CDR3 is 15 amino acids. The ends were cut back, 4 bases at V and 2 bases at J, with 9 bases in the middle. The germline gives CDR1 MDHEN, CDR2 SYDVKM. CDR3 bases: TGTGCCAGCAGTTCGCCAGGGGCTGGGGCCAACGTCCTGACTTTC. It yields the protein CASSSPGAGANVLTF.

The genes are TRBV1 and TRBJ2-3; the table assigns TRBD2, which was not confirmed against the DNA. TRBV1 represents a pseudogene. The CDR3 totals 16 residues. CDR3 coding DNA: TGCACCAGCAGCTGGCCTGGACTAGCGGCGGTAGATACGCAGTATTTT. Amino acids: CTSSWPGLAAVDTQYF.

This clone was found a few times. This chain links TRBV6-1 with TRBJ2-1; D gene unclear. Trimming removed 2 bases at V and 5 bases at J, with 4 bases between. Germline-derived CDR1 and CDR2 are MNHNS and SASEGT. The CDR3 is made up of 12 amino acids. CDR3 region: CASSELNNEQFF. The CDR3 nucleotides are TGTGCCAGCAGTGAACTAAACAATGAGCAGTTCTTC.

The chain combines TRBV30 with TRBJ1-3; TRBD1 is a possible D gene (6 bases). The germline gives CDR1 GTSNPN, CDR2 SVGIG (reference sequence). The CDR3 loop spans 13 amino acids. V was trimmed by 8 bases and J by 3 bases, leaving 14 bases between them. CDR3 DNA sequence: TGTGCCCACGACAGGAGGAGTGGAAACACCATATATTTT. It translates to CAHDRRSGNTIYF.

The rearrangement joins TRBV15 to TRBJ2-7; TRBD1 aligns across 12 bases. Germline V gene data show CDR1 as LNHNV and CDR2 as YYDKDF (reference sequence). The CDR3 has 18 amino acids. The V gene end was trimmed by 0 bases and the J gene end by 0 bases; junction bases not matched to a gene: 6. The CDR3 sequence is CATSRDLGTGGYSYEQYF. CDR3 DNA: TGTGCCACCAGCAGAGATTTGGGGACAGGGGGCTACTCCTACGAGCAGTACTTC.

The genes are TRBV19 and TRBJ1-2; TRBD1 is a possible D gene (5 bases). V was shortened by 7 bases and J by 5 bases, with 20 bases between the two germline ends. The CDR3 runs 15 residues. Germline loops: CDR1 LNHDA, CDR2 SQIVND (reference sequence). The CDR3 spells CASTDDSRNTYGYTF. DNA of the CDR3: TGTGCCAGTACAGATGACAGCAGGAATACGTATGGCTACACCTTC.

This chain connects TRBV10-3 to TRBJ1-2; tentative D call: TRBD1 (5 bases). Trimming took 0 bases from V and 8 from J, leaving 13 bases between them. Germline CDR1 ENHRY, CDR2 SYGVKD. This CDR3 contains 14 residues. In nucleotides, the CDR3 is TGTGCCATCAGTGAGTCACAGGCCCTCTACGGCTACACCTTC. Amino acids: CAISESQALYGYTF.

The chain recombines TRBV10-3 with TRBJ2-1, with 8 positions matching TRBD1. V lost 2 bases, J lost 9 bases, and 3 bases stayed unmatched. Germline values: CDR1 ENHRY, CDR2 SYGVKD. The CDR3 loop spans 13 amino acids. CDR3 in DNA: TGTGCCATCAGTGAGACGACAGGGGTTGAGCAGTTCTTC. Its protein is CAISETTGVEQFF.

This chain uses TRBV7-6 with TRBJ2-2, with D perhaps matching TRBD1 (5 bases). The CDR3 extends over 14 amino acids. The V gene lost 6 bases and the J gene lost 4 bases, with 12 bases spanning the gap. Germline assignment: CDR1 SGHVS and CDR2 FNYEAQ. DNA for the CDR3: TGTGCCAGCAGACAGGCCCAGAGCACCGGGGAGCTGTTTTTT. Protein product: CASRQAQSTGELFF.

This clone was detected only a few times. The DNA of the CDR3 is TGCGCCAGCAGCTTGGGCGGTTATAAGAGCTCCTACGAGCAGTACTTC. Translated: CASSLGGYKSSYEQYF. The chain is built from TRBV5-1 and TRBJ2-7; D is undetermined. The CDR3 is 16 amino acids. Between the trimmed V and J ends, which lost 0 bases and 0 bases, there was a span of 13 bases. Germline V lookup: CDR1 SGHRS, CDR2 YFSETQ.